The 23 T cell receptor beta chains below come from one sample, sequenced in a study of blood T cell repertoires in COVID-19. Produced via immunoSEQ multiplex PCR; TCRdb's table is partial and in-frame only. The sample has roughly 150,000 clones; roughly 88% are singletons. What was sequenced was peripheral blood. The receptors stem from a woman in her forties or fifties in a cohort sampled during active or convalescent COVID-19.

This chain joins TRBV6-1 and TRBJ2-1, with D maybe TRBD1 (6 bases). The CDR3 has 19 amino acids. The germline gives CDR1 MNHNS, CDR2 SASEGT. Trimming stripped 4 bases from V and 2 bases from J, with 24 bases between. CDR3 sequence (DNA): TGTGCCAGCAGTGTACACTTTAGGACAGCTCTTTTAACCTACAATGAGCAGTTCTTC. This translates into CASSVHFRTALLTYNEQFF.

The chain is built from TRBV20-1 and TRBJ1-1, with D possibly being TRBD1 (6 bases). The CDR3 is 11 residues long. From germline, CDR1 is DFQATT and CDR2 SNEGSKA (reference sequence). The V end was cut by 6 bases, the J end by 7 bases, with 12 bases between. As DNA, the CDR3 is TGCAGTGCCTGGACAGAGTTTGAAGCTTTCTTT. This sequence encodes CSAWTEFEAFF.

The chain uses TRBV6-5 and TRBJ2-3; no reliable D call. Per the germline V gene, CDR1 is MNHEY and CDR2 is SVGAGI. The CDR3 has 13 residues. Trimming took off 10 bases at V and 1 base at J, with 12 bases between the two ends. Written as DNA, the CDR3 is TGTGCCACCACAAAAGAAGGCACAGATACGCAGTATTTT. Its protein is CATTKEGTDTQYF.

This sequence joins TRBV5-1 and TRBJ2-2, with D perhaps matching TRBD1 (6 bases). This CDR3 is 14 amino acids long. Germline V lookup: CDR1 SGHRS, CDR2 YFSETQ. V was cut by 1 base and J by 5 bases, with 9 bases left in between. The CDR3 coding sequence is TGCGCCAGCAGCTTGAACAGGGTGACCGGGGAGCTGTTTTTT. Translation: CASSLNRVTGELFF.

The CDR3 reads CASMYRGLYEQFF. The CDR3 bases are TGTGCCAGCATGTACAGGGGGCTATATGAGCAGTTCTTC. The genes are TRBV7-9 and TRBJ2-1; 9 nucleotides match TRBD1. V lost 7 bases to trimming and J lost 8 bases; unmatched junction nucleotides: 6. Germline values: CDR1 SEHNR, CDR2 FQNEAQ (reference sequence). The length of the CDR3 is 13 residues.

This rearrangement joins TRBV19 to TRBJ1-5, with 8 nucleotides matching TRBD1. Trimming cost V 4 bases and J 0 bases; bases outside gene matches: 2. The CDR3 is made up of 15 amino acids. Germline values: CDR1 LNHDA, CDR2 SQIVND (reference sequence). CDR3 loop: CASSRGQVSNQPQHF. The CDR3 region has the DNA TGTGCCAGTAGTAGGGGACAGGTTAGCAATCAGCCCCAGCATTTT. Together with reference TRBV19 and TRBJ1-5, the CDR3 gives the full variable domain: DGGITQSPKYLFRKEGQNVTLSCEQNLNHDAMYWYRQDPGQGLRLIYYSQIVNDFQKGDIAEGYSVSREKKESFPLTVTSAQKNPTAFYLCASSRGQVSNQPQHFGDGTRLSIL.

For the CDR3, the DNA is TGCGCCAGCAGCCCCCTTGATAGGGGGGGACAAGAGACCCAGTACTTC. As protein: CASSPLDRGGQETQYF. The chain links TRBV5-1 to TRBJ2-5, with a weak D call TRBD2 (7 bases). The length of the CDR3 is 16 residues. Germline V CDR1 and CDR2: SGHRS, YFSETQ. Trimming took 4 bases from V and 2 from J, leaving 18 bases between them.

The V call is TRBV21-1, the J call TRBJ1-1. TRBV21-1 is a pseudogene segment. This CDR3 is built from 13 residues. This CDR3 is CASRRGSETEAFF. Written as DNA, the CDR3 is TGTGCCAGCCGCCGGGGGTCCGAAACTGAAGCTTTCTTT.

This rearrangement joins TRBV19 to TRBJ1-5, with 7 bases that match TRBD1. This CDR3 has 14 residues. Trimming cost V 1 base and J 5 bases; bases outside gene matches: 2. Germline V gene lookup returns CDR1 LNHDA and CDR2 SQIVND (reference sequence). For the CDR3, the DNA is TGTGCCAGTAGTATAGCGACAGGGCATCAGCCCCAGCATTTT. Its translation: CASSIATGHQPQHF.

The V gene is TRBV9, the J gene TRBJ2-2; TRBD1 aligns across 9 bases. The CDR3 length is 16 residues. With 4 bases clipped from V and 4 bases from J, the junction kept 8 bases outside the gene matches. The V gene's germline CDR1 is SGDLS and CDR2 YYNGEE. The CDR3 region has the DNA TGTGCCAGCAGCCCACAACAGGGGGCGATCACCGGGGAGCTGTTTTTT. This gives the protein CASSPQQGAITGELFF.

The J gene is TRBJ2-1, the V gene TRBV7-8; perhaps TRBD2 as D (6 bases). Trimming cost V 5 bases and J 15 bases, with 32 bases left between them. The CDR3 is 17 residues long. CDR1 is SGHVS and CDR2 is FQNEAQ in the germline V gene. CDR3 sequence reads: CASSSKRDPGDGRHPFF. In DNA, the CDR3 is TGTGCCAGCAGCAGCAAACGGGACCCCGGGGATGGGAGGCATCCGTTCTTC. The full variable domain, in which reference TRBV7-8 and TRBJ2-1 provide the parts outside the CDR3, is GAGVSQSPRYKVAKRGQDVALRCDPISGHVSLFWYQQALGQGPEFLTYFQNEAQLDKSGLPSDRFFAERPEGSVSTLKIQRTQQEDSAVYLCASSSKRDPGDGRHPFFGPGTRLTVL.

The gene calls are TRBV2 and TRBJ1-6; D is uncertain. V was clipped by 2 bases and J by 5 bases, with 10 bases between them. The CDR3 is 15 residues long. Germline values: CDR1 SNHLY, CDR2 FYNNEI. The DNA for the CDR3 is TGTGCCAGCAGTGAATGGTCCTTAGATAATTCACCCCTCCACTTT. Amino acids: CASSEWSLDNSPLHF.

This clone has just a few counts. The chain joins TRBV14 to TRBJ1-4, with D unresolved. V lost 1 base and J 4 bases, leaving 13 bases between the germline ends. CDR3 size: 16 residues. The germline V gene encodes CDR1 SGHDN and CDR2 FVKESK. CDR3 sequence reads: CASSQVSGLSNEKLFF. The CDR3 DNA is TGTGCCAGCAGCCAAGTTAGCGGACTCAGTAATGAAAAACTGTTTTTT.

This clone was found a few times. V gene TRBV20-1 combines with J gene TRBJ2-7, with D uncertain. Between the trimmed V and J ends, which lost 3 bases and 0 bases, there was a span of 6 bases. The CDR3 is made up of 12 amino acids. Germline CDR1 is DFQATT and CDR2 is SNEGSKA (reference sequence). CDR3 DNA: TGCAGTGCTAGTTCCGTCTCCTACGAGCAGTACTTC. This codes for CSASSVSYEQYF.

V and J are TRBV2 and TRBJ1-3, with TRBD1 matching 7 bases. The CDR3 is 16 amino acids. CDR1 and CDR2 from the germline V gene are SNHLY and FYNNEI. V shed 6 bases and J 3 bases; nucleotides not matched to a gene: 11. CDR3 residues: CASRLDRTTYGNTIYF. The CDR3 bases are TGTGCCAGCAGATTGGACAGGACGACTTATGGAAACACCATATATTTT.

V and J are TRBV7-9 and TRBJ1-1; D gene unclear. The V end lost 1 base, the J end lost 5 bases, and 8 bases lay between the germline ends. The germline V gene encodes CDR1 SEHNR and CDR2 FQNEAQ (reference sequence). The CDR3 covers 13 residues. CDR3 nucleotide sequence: TGTGCCAGCAGCTTAGAGGGAGATACTGAAGCTTTCTTT. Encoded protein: CASSLEGDTEAFF.

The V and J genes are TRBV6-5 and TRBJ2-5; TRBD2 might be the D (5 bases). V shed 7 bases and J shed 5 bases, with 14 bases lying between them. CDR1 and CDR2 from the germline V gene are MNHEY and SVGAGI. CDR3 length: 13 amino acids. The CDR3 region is CASTLPGKETQYF. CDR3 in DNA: TGTGCCAGCACCCTCCCCGGGAAGGAGACCCAGTACTTC.

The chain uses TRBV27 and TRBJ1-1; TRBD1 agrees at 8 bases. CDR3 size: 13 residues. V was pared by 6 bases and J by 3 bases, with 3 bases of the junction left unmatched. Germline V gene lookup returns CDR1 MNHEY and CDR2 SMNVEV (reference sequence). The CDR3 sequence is CASSLTGDTEAFF. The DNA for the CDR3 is TGTGCCAGCAGCTTGACAGGGGACACTGAAGCTTTCTTT.

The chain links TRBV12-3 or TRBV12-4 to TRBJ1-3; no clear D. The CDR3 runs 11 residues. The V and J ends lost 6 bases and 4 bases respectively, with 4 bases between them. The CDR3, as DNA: TGTGCCAGCAGCATGGGAAACACCATATATTTT. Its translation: CASSMGNTIYF.

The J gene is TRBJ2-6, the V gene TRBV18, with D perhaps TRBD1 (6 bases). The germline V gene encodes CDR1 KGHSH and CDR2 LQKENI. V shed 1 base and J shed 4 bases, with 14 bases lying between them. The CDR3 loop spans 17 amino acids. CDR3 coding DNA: TGTGCCAGCTCACCACAGTGGACAGTCACCGGGGCCAACGTCCTGACTTTC. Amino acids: CASSPQWTVTGANVLTF.

The chain's CDR3 is CASSLGLGEKLFF. The CDR3 DNA follows: TGTGCCAGCAGTTTAGGTCTCGGTGAAAAACTGTTTTTT. The chain has TRBV27 and TRBJ1-4; D is unresolved. V lost 2 bases and J 7 bases, leaving 8 bases between the germline ends. CDR1 and CDR2 (germline): MNHEY, SMNVEV (reference sequence). The CDR3 extends over 13 amino acids.

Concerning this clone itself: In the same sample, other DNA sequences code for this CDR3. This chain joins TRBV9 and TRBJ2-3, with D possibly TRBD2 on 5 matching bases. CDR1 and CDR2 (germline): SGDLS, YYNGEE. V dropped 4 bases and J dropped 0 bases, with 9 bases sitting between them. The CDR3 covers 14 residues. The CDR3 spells CASSPRTSTDTQYF. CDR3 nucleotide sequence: TGTGCCAGCAGCCCTCGGACTAGCACAGATACGCAGTATTTT. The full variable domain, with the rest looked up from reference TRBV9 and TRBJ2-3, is DSGVTQTPKHLITATGQRVTLRCSPRSGDLSVYWYQQSLDQGLQFLIQYYNGEERAKGNILERFSAQQFPDLHSELNLSSLELGDSALYFCASSPRTSTDTQYFGPGTRLTVL.

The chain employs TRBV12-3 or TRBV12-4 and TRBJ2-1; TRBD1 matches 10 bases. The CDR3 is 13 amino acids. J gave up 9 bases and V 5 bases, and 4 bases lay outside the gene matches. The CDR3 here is CASSRQGAVEQFF. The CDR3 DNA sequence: TGTGCCAGCAGTCGACAGGGGGCGGTTGAGCAGTTCTTC.